At least ten counts were recorded for the clone carrying this TCR beta chain. Its antigen is as yet unknown. The data derive from a study of human T cells and chemical hapten exposure. Time point noted: patch test 1, 2 weeks after DPC sensitization. Treatment described: therapeutic diphenylcyclopropenone sensitization with weekly scalp DPC. Whole-study findings and limits: There was no change with DPC sensitization in TCRs above 1 in 1000 frequency.

TCRdb used MiXCR to reprocess the RACE reads, holding one entry per CDR3 protein. The table includes a few hundred thousand distinct CDR3 sequences, about 4.8% detected once. Sequenced material: whole blood, taken in connection with sensitization to the hapten diphenylcyclopropenone (DPC). This receptor was obtained from a woman in her forties or fifties with alopecia areata. Some clones in this sample may be carry-over from other donors' samples.

CDR3 bases: TGTGCCAGCAGCGTAATGGGACATCATAATTCACCCCTCCACTTT. As protein: CASSVMGHHNSPLHF. This sequence joins TRBV9 and TRBJ1-6, with D possibly matching TRBD1 (6 bases). Trimming removed 1 base from V and 5 bases from J, with 10 bases in between. Germline CDR1 SGDLS, CDR2 YYNGEE. There are 15 residues in the CDR3.